The 2 T cell receptor beta chains reported below all come from one sample, sequenced in a study of regulatory T cells in long-lasting Graves disease listed by TCRdb under 2021. Read against the paper, the sample's time point label means: persistent/refractory GD, antithyroid drugs over 5 years with positive TRAb. RNA was extracted from PBMCs in TRIzol for both TCR sequencing and RNA sequencing. The library came from multiplex PCR. TCRdb lists the instrument as Illumina HiSeq 4000. To build TCR beta libraries, CDR3 regions were amplified by Arm-PCR using iRepertoire HTBI primers. Using fastp at Q25 and MiXCR, TCRdb reprocessed the public reads and kept productive beta chains. Rows with a matching CDR3 protein are joined into one entry that keeps the most common DNA and genes. This sample is represented by a few hundred thousand distinct CDR3 sequences; around 20% of them were singletons. Jointly, the top ten make up more than 13% of the sample.

The specimen was peripheral blood mononuclear cells (PBMCs), collected when the disease was refractory, from a patient treated with antithyroid drugs. These receptors were obtained from a female donor with Graves disease.

The genes are TRBV25-1 and TRBJ1-3; the D is unclear. CDR1 and CDR2 (germline): MGHDK, SYGVNS. The CDR3 loop spans 14 amino acids. Trimming cost V 3 bases and J 0 bases, with 6 bases left between them. The CDR3 region has the DNA TGTGCCAGCAGTGACCTTAACTCTGGAAACACCATATATTTT. Protein: CASSDLNSGNTIYF. Combining the CDR3 with reference TRBV25-1 and TRBJ1-3 gives the whole variable domain EADIYQTPRYLVIGTGKKITLECSQTMGHDKMYWYQQDPGMELHLIHYSYGVNSTEKGDLSSESTVSRIRTEHFPLTLESARPSHTSQYLCASSDLNSGNTIYFGEGSWLTVV.

This clonotype is termed large. The rearrangement uses TRBV12-3 or TRBV12-4 and TRBJ2-2; 7 bases fit TRBD2. This CDR3 spans 16 amino acids. J lost 7 bases, V lost 7 bases, and 15 bases had no gene match. The CDR3 loop is CASTSGLAGVVGELFF. In DNA form, the CDR3 reads TGTGCCAGCACCTCAGGGTTGGCGGGAGTAGTCGGGGAGCTGTTTTTT.